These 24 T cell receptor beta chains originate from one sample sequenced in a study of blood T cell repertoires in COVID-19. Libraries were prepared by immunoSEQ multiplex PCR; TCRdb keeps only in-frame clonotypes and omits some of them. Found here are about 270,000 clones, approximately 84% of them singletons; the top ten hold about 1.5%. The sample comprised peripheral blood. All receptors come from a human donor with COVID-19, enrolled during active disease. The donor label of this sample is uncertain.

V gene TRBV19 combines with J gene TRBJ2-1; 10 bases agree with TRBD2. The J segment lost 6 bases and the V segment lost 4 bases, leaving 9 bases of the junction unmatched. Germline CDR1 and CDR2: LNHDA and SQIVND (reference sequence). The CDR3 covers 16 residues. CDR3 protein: CASSSTPAGGSNEQFF. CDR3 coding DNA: TGTGCCAGTAGTAGTACCCCAGCGGGAGGGAGCAATGAGCAGTTCTTC.

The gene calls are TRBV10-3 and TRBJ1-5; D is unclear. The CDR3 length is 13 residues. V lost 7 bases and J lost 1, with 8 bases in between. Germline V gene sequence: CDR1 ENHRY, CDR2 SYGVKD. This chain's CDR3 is CAITGDSNQPQHF. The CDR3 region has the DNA TGTGCCATCACTGGAGACAGCAATCAGCCCCAGCATTTT.

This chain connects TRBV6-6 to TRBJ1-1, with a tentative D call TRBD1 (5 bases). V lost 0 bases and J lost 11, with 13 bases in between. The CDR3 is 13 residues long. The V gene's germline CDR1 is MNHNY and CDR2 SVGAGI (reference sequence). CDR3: CASSYSLGGSAFF. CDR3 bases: TGTGCCAGCAGTTACTCTCTCGGGGGATCGGCTTTCTTT.

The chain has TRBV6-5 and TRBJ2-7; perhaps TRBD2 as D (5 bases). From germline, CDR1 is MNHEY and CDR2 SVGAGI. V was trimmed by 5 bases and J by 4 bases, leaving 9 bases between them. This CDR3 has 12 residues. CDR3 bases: TGTGCCAGCAGTCGCCGGGGTTACGAGCAGTACTTC. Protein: CASSRRGYEQYF.

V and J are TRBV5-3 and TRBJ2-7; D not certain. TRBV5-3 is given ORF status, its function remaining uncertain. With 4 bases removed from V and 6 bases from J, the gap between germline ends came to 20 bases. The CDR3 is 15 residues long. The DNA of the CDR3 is TGTGCCAGAAGCCCACTGAAGTCGTTCAGGCCCGAGCAGTACTTC. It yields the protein CARSPLKSFRPEQYF.

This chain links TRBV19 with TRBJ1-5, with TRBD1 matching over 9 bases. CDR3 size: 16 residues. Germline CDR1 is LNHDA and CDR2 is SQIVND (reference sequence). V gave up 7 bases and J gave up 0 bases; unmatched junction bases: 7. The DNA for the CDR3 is TGTGCCAGTAAACCCGGGACAGGGAATAGCAATCAGCCCCAGCATTTT. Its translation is CASKPGTGNSNQPQHF.

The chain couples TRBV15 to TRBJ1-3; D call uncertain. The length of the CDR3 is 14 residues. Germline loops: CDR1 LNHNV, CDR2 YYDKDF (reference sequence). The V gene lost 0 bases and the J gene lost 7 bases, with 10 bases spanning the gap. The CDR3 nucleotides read TGTGCCACCAGCAGAGATTTCGGAGTCAACACCATATATTTT. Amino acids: CATSRDFGVNTIYF.

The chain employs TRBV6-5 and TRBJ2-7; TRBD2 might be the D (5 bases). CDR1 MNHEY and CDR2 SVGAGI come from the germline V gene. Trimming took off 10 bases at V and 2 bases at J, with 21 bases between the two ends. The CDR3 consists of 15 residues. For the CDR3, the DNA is TGTGCCACCCTCGGGGTTCAGATCCTCACCTACGAGCAGTACTTC. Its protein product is CATLGVQILTYEQYF.

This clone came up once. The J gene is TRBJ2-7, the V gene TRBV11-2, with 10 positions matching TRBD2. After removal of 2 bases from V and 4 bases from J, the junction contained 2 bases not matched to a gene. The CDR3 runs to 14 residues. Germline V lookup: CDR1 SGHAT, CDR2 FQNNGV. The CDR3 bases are TGTGCCAGCAGCTTAAGGACTAGCGGTTACGAGCAGTACTTC. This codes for CASSLRTSGYEQYF. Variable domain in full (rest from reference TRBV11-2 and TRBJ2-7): EAGVAQSPRYKIIEKRQSVAFWCNPISGHATLYWYQQILGQGPKLLIQFQNNGVVDDSQLPKDRFSAERLKGVDSTLKIQPAKLEDSAVYLCASSLRTSGYEQYFGPGTRLTVT.

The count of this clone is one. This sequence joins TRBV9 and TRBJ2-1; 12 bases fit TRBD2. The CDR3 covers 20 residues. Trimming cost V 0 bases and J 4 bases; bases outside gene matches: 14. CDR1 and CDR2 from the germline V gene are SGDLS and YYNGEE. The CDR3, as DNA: TGTGCCAGCAGCGTAGGGAGGACTAGCGGGACTCCCAACGAATACAATGAGCAGTTCTTC. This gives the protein CASSVGRTSGTPNEYNEQFF.

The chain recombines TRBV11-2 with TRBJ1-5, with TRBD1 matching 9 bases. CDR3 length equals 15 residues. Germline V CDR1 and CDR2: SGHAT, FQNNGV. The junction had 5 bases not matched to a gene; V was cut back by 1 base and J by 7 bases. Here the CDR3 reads CASSLGDRDWQPQHF. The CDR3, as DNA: TGTGCCAGCAGCTTAGGGGACAGGGACTGGCAGCCCCAGCATTTT.

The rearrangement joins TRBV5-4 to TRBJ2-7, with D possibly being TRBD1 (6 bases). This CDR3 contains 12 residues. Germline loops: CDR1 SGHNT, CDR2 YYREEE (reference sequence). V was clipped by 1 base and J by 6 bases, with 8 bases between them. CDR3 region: CASSLWGLEQYF. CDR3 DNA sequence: TGTGCCAGCAGCTTGTGGGGGCTCGAGCAGTACTTC.

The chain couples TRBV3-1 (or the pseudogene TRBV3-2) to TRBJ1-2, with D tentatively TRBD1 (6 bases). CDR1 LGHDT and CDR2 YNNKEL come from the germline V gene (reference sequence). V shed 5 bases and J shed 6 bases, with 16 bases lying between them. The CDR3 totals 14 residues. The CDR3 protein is CASSLARGLHGYTF. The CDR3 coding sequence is TGTGCCAGCAGCTTAGCGAGGGGGTTACATGGCTACACCTTC.

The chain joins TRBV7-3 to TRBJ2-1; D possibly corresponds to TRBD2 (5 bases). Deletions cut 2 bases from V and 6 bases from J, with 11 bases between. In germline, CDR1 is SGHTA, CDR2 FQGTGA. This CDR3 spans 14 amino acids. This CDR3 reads CASSLGLAPNEQFF. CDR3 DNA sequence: TGTGCCAGCAGCTTAGGGCTAGCTCCCAATGAGCAGTTCTTC.

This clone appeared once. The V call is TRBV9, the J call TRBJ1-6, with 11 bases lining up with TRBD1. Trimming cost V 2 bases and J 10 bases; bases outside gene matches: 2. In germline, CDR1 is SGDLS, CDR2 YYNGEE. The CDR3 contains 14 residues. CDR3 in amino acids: CASSVRTGGSPLHF. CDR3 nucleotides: TGTGCCAGCAGCGTCAGGACAGGGGGCTCACCCCTCCACTTT.

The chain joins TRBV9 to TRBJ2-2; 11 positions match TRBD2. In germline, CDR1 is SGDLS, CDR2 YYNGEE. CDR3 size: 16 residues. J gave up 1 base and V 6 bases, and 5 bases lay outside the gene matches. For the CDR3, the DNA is TGTGCCAGCACCCCAGGACTAGCGGGGAACACCGGGGAGCTGTTTTTT. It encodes CASTPGLAGNTGELFF. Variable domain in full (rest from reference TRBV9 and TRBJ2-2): DSGVTQTPKHLITATGQRVTLRCSPRSGDLSVYWYQQSLDQGLQFLIQYYNGEERAKGNILERFSAQQFPDLHSELNLSSLELGDSALYFCASTPGLAGNTGELFFGEGSRLTVL.

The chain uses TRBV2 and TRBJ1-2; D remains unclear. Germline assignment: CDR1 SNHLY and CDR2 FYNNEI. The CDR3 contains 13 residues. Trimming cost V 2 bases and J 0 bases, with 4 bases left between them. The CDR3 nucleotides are TGTGCCAGCAGTGAACAGACTAACTATGGCTACACCTTC. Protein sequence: CASSEQTNYGYTF.

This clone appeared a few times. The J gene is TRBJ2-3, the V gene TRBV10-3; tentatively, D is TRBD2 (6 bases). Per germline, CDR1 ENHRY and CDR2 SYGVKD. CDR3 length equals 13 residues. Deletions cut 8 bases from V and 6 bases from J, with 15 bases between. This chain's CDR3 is CAILGGASDTQYF. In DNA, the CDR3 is TGTGCCATCTTAGGAGGGGCATCGGATACGCAGTATTTT.

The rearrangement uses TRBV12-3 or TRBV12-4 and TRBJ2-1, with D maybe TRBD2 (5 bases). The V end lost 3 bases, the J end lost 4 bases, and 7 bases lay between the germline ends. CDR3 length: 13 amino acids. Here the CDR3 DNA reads TGTGCCAGCAGTTTTAGACTATACAATGAGCAGTTCTTC. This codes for CASSFRLYNEQFF.

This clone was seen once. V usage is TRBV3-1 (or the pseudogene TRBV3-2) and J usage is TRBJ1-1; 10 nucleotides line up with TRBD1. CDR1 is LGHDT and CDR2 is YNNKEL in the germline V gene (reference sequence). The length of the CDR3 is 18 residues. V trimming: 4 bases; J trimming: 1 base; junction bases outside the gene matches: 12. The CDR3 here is CASSPPKRTGGKNTEAFF. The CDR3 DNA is TGTGCCAGCAGCCCCCCCAAGCGGACAGGGGGAAAGAACACTGAAGCTTTCTTT.

CDR3 residues: CASSFGTSGSNYEQYF. The DNA of the CDR3 is TGTGCCAGCAGCTTTGGGACTAGCGGGTCAAACTACGAGCAGTACTTC. The chain employs TRBV5-8 and TRBJ2-7, with 12 bases aligning to TRBD2. Germline V gene lookup returns CDR1 SGHTS and CDR2 YDEGEE. V gave up 2 bases and J gave up 3 bases; unmatched junction bases: 6. This CDR3 region has 16 residues.

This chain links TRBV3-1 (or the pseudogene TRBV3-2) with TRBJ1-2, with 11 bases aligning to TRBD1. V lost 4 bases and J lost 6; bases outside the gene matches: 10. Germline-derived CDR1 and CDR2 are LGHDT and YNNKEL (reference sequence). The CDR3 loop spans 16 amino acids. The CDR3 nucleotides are TGTGCCAGCAGCCCTGAGGGTGGACAGGGGGCGCATGGCTACACCTTC. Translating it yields CASSPEGGQGAHGYTF.

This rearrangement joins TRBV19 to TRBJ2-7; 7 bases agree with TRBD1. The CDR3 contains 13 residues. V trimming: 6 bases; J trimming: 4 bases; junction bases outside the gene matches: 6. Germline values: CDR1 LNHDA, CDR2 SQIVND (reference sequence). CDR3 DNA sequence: TGTGCCAGTAGAAGAGGGGGCACGTACGAGCAGTACTTC. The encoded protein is CASRRGGTYEQYF.

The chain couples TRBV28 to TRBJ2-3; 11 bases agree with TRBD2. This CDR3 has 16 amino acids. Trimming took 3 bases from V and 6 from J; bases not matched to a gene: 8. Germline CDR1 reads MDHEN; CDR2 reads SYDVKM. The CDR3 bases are TGTGCCAGCAGTTTGAGGCTAGCGGGAGGAGGGGATACGCAGTATTTT. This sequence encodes CASSLRLAGGGDTQYF.